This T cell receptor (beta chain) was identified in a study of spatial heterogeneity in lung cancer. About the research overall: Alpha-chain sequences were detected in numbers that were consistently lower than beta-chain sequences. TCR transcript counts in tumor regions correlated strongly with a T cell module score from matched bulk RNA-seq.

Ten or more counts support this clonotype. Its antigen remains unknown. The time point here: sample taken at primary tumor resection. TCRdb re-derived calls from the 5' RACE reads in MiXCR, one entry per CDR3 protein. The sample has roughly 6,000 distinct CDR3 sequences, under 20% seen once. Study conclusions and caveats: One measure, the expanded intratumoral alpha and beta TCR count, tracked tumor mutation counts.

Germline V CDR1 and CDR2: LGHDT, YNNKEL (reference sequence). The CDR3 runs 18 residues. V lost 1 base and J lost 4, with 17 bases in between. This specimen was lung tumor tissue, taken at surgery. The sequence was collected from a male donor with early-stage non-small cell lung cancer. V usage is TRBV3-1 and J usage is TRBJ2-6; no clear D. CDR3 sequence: CASSQGFVLLAGANVLTF. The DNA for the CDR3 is TGTGCCAGCAGCCAAGGGTTCGTTCTCCTTGCCGGGGCCAACGTCCTGACTTTC.